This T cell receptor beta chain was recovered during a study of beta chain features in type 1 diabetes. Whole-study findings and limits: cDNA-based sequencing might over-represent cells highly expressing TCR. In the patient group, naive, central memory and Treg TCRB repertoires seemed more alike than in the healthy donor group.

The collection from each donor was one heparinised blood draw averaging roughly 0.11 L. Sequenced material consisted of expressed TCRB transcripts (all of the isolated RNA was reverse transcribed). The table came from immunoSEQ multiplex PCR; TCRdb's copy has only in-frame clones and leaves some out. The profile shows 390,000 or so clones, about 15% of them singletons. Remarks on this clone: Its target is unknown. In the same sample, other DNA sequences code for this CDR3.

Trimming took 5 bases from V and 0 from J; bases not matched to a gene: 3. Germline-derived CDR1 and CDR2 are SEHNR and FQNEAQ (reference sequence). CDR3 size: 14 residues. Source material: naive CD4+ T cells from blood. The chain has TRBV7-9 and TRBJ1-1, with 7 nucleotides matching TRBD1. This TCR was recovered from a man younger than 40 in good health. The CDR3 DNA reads TGTGCCAGCAGCCCGGGACAGCTGAACACTGAAGCTTTCTTT. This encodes CASSPGQLNTEAFF.